This TCR beta chain derives from a study of control samples from healthy donors and cancer patients. The V end lost 7 bases, the J end lost 1 base, and 13 bases lay between the germline ends. The CDR3 covers 15 residues. Per germline, CDR1 MNHEY and CDR2 SMNVEV (reference sequence). TCRdb's copy holds only in-frame clones and misses some; the assay was immunoSEQ multiplex PCR. Here the sample spans some 65,000 clones, about four fifths being singletons. This chain joins TRBV27 and TRBJ1-4; tentative D call: TRBD1 (5 bases). The clonotype originates from a woman in her forties or fifties with lung cancer. Sequencing was performed on PBMCs. The CDR3 protein is CASTHWGVTNEKLFF. For the CDR3, the DNA is TGTGCCAGCACCCATTGGGGCGTAACTAATGAAAAACTGTTTTTT.